The rows below give T cell receptor beta chains drawn from one sample of a study of blood T cells in healthy people across ages. In TCRdb, the 5' RACE reads were re-called with MiXCR into one record per CDR3 protein. The sample has roughly 2 million distinct CDR3 sequences; approximately 50% are singletons. Sequencing used blood. The source of these receptors is a middle-aged woman in good health. The CDR3 runs from the conserved cysteine through the conserved F or W. The D gene is left open where the match is weak.

CSARAPWITEAFF	TRBV20-1	13	-
CASSRARDTTYNEQFF	TRBV4-3	16	-
CASSLGFEGYTF	TRBV7-9	12	-
CASSQGTRGYREQYF	TRBV4-2	15	-
CASSLAGDWADTQYF	TRBV28	15	-
CATSDRFLTHGTGSNTGELFF	TRBV24-1	21	TRBD1
CASSDYDSGGTDTQYF	TRBV5-1	16	-
CASSPRGSGGALDIQYF	TRBV7-2	17	TRBD2
CATGPGGTDTQYF	TRBV10-3	13	-
CASSQSSPSEQYF	TRBV14	13	-
CASSLGGNLAKNIQYF	TRBV7-2	16	-
CASSGYFRTGQETQYF	TRBV7-9	16	TRBD1
CASSLEDMQYF	TRBV5-1	11	-
CASSRLPDAGYTF	TRBV5-5	13	-
CASSVGESGGVPQYF	TRBV9	15	TRBD2
CASSLALLAGGRNEQFF	TRBV11-2	17	TRBD2
CASSLVETGGISEQYF	TRBV7-6	16	TRBD1